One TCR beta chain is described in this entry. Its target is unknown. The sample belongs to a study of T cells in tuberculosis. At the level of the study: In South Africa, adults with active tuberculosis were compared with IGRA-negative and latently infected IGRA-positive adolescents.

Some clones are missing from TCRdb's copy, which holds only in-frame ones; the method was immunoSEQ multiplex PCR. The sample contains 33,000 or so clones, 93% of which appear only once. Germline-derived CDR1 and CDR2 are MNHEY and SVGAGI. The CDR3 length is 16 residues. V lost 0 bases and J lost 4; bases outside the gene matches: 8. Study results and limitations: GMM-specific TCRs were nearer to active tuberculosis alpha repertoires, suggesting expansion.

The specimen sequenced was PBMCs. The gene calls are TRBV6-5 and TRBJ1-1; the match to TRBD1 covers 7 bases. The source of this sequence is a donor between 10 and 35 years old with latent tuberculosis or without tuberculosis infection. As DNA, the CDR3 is TGTGCCAGCAGTTACTCCCGCGACAGGGAGCTCACTGAAGCTTTCTTT. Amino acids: CASSYSRDRELTEAFF.